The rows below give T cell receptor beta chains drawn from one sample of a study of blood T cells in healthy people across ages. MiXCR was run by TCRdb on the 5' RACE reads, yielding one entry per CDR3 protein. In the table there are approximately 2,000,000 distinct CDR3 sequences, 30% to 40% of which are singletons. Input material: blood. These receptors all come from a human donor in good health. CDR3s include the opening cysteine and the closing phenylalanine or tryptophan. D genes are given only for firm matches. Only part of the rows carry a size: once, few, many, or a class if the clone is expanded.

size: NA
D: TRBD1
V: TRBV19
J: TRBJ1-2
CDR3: CASSTRDRGFNYGYTF
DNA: TGTGCCAGTAGTACCCGGGACAGGGGGTTCAACTATGGCTACACCTTC

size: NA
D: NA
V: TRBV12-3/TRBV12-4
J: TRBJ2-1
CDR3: CASSFRGETYNEQFF
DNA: TGTGCCAGCAGTTTCCGCGGAGAAACCTACAATGAGCAGTTCTTC

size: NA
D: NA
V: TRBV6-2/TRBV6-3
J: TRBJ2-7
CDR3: CASSSSDRSYEQYF
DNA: TGTGCCAGCAGCTCTTCCGACAGATCCTACGAGCAGTACTTC

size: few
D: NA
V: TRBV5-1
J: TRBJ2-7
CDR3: CASSEWVGVGYEQYF
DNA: TGCGCCAGCAGCGAGTGGGTAGGGGTTGGCTACGAGCAGTACTTC

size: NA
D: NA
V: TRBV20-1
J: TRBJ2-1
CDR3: CSARDPGASYNEQFF
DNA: TGCAGTGCTAGAGATCCGGGGGCCTCCTACAATGAGCAGTTCTTC

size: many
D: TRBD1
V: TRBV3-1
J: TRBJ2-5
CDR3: CASSSTGGGETQYF
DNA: TGTGCCAGCAGCTCGACAGGGGGCGGAGAGACCCAGTACTTC

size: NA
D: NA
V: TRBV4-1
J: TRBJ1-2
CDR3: CASSQVNRMDYGYTF
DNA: TGCGCCAGCAGCCAAGTTAACAGGATGGACTATGGCTACACCTTC

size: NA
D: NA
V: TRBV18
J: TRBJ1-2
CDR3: CASSPQNGNYGYTF
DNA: TGTGCCAGCTCACCACAAAACGGCAACTATGGCTACACCTTC

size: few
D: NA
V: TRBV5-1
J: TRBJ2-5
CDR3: CASKSGTQGRQETQYF
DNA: TGCGCCAGCAAGAGTGGGACACAGGGTCGACAAGAGACCCAGTACTTC

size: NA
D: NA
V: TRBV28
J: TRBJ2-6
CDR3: CASRGFATRTGVNVLTF
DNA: TGTGCCAGCAGGGGCTTCGCTACTCGGACTGGGGTCAACGTCCTGACTTTC

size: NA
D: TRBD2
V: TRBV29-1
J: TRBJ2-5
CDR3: CSVLTSGEETQYF
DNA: TGCAGCGTTCTGACTAGCGGGGAAGAGACCCAGTACTTC

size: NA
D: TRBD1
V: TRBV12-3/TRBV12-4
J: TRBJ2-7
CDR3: CASSSTGTGGIYEQYF
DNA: TGTGCCAGCAGTTCAACCGGGACAGGGGGCATCTACGAGCAGTACTTC

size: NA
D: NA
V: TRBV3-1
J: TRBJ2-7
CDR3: CASSPNGDSSFYEQYF
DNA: TGTGCCAGCAGCCCCAACGGGGACTCCAGCTTTTACGAGCAGTACTTC

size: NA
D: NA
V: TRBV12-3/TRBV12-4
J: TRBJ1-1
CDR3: CASRGDSNTEAFF
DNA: TGTGCCAGCAGGGGTGACAGTAACACTGAAGCTTTCTTT

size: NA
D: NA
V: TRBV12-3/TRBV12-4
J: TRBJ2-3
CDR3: CASSGLGYTDTQYF
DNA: TGTGCCAGCAGCGGACTGGGGTACACAGATACGCAGTATTTT

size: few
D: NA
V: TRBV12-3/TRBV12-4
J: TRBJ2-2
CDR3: CASSWYSSNTGELFF
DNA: TGTGCCAGCAGTTGGTACAGCTCGAACACCGGGGAGCTGTTTTTT

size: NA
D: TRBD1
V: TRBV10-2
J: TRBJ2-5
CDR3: CASSDGTGGVVQYF
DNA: TGCGCCAGCAGTGATGGGACAGGAGGGGTGGTGCAGTACTTC

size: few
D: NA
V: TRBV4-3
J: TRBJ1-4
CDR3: CASSARRLVNEKLFF
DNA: TGCGCCAGCAGCGCTCGGCGGCTGGTTAATGAAAAACTGTTTTTT

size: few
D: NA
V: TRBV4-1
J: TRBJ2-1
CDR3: CASSQGGTQSSYNEQFF
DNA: TGCGCCAGCAGCCAAGGCGGGACGCAGAGCTCCTACAATGAGCAGTTCTTC

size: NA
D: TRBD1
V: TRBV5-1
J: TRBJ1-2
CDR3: CASSLTDRDPYGYTF
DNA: TGCGCCAGCAGCTTAACGGACAGGGACCCATATGGCTACACCTTC

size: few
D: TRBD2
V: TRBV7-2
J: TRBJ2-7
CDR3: CASRKGLATYEQYF
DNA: TGTGCCAGCAGGAAGGGACTAGCTACCTACGAGCAGTACTTC

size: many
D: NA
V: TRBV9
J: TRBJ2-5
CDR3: CASSVSPQETQYF
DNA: TGTGCCAGCAGCGTATCCCCACAAGAGACCCAGTACTTC

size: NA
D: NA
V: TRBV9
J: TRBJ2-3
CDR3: CASSVEGFHADTQYF
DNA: TGTGCCAGCAGCGTAGAGGGGTTTCACGCAGATACGCAGTATTTT

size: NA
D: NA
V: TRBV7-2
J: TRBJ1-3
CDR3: CASSLGGPSSGNTIYF
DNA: TGTGCCAGCAGCTTAGGGGGACCGAGCTCTGGAAACACCATATATTTT

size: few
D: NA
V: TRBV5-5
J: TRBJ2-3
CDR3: CASGQGSSTDTQYF
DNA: TGTGCCAGCGGCCAGGGGTCCAGCACAGATACGCAGTATTTT

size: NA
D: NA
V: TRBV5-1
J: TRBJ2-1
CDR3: CASSLSISSGLDNEQFF
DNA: TGCGCCAGCAGCCTATCCATTTCAAGCGGGTTGGACAATGAGCAGTTCTTC

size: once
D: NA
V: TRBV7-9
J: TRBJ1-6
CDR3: CASSGRTVVDSPLHF
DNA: TGTGCCAGCAGCGGCCGGACAGTCGTAGATTCACCCCTCCACTTT

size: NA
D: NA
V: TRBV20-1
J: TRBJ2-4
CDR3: CSASVLFLAKNIQYF
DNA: TGCAGTGCTAGCGTCCTTTTTCTGGCCAAAAACATTCAGTACTTC

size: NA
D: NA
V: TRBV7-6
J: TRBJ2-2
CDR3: CASSLEAGTLNTGELFF
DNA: TGTGCCAGCAGCTTAGAGGCCGGGACACTGAACACCGGGGAGCTGTTTTTT

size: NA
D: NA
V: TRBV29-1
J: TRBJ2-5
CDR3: CSVGQTKETQYF
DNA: TGCAGCGTCGGACAGACGAAAGAGACCCAGTACTTC

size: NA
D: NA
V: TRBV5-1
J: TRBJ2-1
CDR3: CASSLGREDHNEQFF
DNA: TGCGCCAGCAGCTTGGGCAGGGAAGACCACAATGAGCAGTTCTTC

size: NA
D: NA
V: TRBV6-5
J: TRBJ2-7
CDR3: CASSYSQGFYEQYF
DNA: TGTGCCAGCAGTTACTCTCAGGGTTTCTACGAGCAGTACTTC

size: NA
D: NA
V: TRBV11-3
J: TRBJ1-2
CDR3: CTSSLAVIESNYGYTF
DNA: TGTACCAGCAGCTTAGCGGTTATTGAATCTAACTATGGCTACACCTTC

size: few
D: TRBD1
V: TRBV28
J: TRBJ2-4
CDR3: CATKTGYLGEQYF
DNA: TGTGCCACCAAGACAGGGTACCTGGGAGAGCAGTACTTC

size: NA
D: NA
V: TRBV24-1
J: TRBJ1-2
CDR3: CATTNDPGIDGYTF
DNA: TGTGCCACCACCAACGATCCAGGGATTGATGGCTACACCTTC

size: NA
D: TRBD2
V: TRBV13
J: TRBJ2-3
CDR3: CASNLRLAGTTDTQYF
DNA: TGTGCCAGCAATTTAAGGCTAGCGGGGACCACAGATACGCAGTATTTT

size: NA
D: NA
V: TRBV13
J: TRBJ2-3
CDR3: CASSPRQDTDTQYF
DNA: TGTGCCAGCAGCCCCCGACAGGACACAGATACGCAGTATTTT

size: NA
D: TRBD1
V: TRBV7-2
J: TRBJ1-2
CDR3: CASRWDRVSNYGYTF
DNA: TGTGCCAGCAGGTGGGACAGGGTCTCTAACTATGGCTACACCTTC

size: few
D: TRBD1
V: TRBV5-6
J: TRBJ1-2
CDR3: CASSGRTGPNYGYTF
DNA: TGTGCCAGCAGCGGGAGGACAGGGCCCAACTATGGCTACACCTTC

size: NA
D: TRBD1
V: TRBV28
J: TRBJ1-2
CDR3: CASKDRGLGYTF
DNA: TGTGCCAGCAAGGACAGGGGATTGGGCTACACCTTC

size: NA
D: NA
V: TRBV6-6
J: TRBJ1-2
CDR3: CASRGTSHYGYTF
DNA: TGTGCCAGCAGGGGGACCAGCCACTATGGCTACACCTTC

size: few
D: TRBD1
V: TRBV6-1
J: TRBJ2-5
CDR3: CASTDRPRETQYF
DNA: TGTGCCAGCACGGACAGGCCTCGGGAGACCCAGTACTTC

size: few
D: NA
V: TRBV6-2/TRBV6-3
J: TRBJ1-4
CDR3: CASSYSNSDEKLFF
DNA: TGTGCCAGCAGTTACTCGAACTCAGACGAAAAACTGTTTTTT

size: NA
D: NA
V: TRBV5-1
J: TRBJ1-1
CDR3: CASSSGVLGTEAFF
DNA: TGCGCCAGCAGCTCAGGGGTTCTCGGCACTGAAGCTTTCTTT

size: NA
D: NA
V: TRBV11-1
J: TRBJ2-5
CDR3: CASSLFDERYQGTQYF
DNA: TGTGCCAGCAGTTTGTTCGACGAGCGCTACCAAGGGACCCAGTACTTC